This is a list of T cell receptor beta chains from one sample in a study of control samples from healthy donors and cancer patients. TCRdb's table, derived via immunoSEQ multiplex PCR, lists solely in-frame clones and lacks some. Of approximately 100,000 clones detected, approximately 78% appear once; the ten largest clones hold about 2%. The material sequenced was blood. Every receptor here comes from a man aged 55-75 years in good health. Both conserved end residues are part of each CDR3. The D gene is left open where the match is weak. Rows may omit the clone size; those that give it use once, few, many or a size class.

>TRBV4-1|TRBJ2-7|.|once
TGCGCCAGCAGCCAGGGGACGGGCGTACTGGGATACGAGCAGTACTTC
CASSQGTGVLGYEQYF
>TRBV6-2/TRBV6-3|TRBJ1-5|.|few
TGTGCCAGCAGTGGGGGGCAGGGTCAGCCCCAGCATTTT
CASSGGQGQPQHF
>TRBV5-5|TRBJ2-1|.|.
TGTGCCAGCAGTCGCGGGGATAGCTCCTACAATGAGCAGTTCTTC
CASSRGDSSYNEQFF
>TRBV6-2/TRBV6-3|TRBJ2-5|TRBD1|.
TGTGCCAGCAGTTACTCGAAAAGGGACAGGGCAGGTGGAGAGACCCAGTACTTC
CASSYSKRDRAGGETQYF
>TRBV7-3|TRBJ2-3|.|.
TGTGCCAGCAGCTTTACAGGGGGGGCCTCAGATACGCAGTATTTT
CASSFTGGASDTQYF
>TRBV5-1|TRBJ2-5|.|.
TGCGCCAGCAGCCCCACCGGATGGGGGACCCAAGAGACCCAGTACTTC
CASSPTGWGTQETQYF
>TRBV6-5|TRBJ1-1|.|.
TGTGCCAGCAGTTACAGACAGCAAGAGACTGAAGCTTTCTTT
CASSYRQQETEAFF
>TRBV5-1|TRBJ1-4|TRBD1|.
TGCGCCAGCAGCCCCGGAGGGACAGGGGGCAACGAAAAACTGTTTTTT
CASSPGGTGGNEKLFF
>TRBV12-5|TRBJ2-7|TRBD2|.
TGTGCTAGTGGTTTTGGCCTTCGGCCAGGGAGGGTTTGGGAGCAGTACTTC
CASGFGLRPGRVWEQYF
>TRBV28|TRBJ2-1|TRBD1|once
TGTGCCAGCAGGAGGACAGGGGAGCAGTTCTTC
CASRRTGEQFF
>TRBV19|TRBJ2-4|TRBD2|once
TGTGCCAGTAGTCTTCCAGCGGGAATGGCCAAAAACATTCAGTACTTC
CASSLPAGMAKNIQYF
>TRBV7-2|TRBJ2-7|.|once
TGTGCCAGCACCCTACGTAGCGGAGGGGGCTGGTACGAGCAGTACTTC
CASTLRSGGGWYEQYF
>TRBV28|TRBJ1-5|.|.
TGTGCCAGCAGGGGCCCGGGACCTGGCAATCAGCCCCAGCATTTT
CASRGPGPGNQPQHF
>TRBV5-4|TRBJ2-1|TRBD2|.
TGTGCCAGCAACCTAGCGGGGGGGCCCGGTCATGAGCAGTTCTTC
CASNLAGGPGHEQFF
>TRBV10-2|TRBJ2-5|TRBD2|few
TGCGCCACTAGCGGGAGGGAGACCCAGTACTTC
CATSGRETQYF
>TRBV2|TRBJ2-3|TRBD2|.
TGTGCCAGCAGTGAAAACGGGGGGGGTACGGATACGCAGTATTTT
CASSENGGGTDTQYF
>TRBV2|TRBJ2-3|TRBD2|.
TGTGCCAGCAGTGAACTAGCGGGGGGAACAGATACGCAGTATTTT
CASSELAGGTDTQYF
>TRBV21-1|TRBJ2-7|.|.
TGTGCCAGCAGCAAAGATCCTCCGGGACCTTACGAGCAGTACTTC
CASSKDPPGPYEQYF
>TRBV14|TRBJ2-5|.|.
TGTGCCAGCAGCCAAGGACTGACGGGCTCAAAGACCCAGTACTTC
CASSQGLTGSKTQYF
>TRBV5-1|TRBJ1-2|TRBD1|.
TGCGCCAGCAGCTTGGGTGTGACAGGGGATGGCTACACCTTC
CASSLGVTGDGYTF
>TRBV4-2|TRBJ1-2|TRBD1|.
TGTGCCAGCAGCCTAGACCGGGACAGGGGCTACACCTTC
CASSLDRDRGYTF
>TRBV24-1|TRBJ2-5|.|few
TGTGCCACCAAGGGTCCAGAGGGGACCCAGTACTTC
CATKGPEGTQYF
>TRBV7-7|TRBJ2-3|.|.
TGTGCTAGCAGTCCCGAGGGCTTTAGCACAGATACGCAGTATTTT
CASSPEGFSTDTQYF
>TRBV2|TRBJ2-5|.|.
TGTGCCAGCAGTGAACGGTTTTTGACGGCCGAAGAGACCCAGTACTTC
CASSERFLTAEETQYF
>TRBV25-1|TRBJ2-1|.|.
TGTGCCAGCAGTGAAGTAGCGGCCAATGAGCAGTTCTTC
CASSEVAANEQFF
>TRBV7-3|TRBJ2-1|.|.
TGTGCCAGCAGCTTAACGCCCTACAATGAGCAGTTCTTC
CASSLTPYNEQFF
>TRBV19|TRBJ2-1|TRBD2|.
TGTGCCAGTAGTATTTCGCGGACTAGCTCAAACAATGAGCAGTTCTTC
CASSISRTSSNNEQFF
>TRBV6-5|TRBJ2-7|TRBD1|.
TGTGCCAGCAGCCCGGCCCCGGGACAGGGCCACGAGCAGTACTTC
CASSPAPGQGHEQYF
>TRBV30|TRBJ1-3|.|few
TGTGCCTTCCCAGAGGGGGGCTCTGGAAACACCATATATTTT
CAFPEGGSGNTIYF
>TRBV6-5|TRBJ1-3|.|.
TGTGCCAGCAAAATAGGGGTTTCTGGAAACACCATATATTTT
CASKIGVSGNTIYF
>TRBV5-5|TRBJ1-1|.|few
TGTGCCAGCAGCTTGGTGAGTGTGGGCACTGAAGCTTTCTTT
CASSLVSVGTEAFF